The clone carrying this TCR beta chain was observed a handful of times. The data stem from a study of human T cells and chemical hapten exposure. Regarding time point: pre-sensitization, week 0. Treatment denoted: therapeutic diphenylcyclopropenone sensitization with weekly scalp DPC. The germline gives CDR1 LGHNA, CDR2 YSLEER. The CDR3 length is 13 residues. Trimming removed 0 bases at V and 4 bases at J, with 6 bases between. Each CDR3 protein is one row after TCRdb ran MiXCR on the RACE reads. The repertoire holds fewer than 350,000 distinct CDR3 sequences, with about 7.7% as singletons. V is TRBV4-3 and J is TRBJ1-2; D is ambiguous. The receptor comes from a man between 18 and 35 years old with alopecia areata. Some clones in this sample may be carry-over from other donors' samples. Here the sequenced sample was whole blood, taken in connection with sensitization to the hapten diphenylcyclopropenone (DPC). The CDR3 protein is CASSQEHLYGYTF. The CDR3 DNA is TGCGCCAGCAGCCAAGAACACCTCTATGGCTACACCTTC.